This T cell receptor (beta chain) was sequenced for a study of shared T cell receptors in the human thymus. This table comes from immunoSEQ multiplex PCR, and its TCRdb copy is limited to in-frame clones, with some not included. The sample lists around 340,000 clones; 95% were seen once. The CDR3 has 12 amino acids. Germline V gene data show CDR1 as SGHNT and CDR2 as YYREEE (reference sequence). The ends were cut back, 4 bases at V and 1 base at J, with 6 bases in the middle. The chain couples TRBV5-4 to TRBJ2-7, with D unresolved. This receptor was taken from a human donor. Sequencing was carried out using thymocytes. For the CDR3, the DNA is TGTGCCAGCAGCCAATCTTCCTACGAGCAGTACTTC. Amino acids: CASSQSSYEQYF.